The rows below give T cell receptor beta chains drawn from one sample of a study of tumor-infiltrating lymphocytes in localized non-small cell lung cancer. Libraries were prepared by immunoSEQ multiplex PCR; TCRdb keeps only in-frame clonotypes and omits some of them. The profile covers some 10,000 clones, with 50% to 75% appearing a single time and roughly 10% taken by the ten largest. Source material: uninvolved lung tissue not adjacent to the tumor. Receptor source: a human donor with non-small cell lung cancer. Both conserved end residues are trimmed from each CDR3. A D gene is named only where the DNA matches it firmly.

>TRBD1|TRBV4-3
ASSQDTTGASGYT
>TRBD2|TRBV5-1
ASSSSGTSRPTDTQY
>TRBD1|TRBV2
ASSFRQGNTEAF
>-|TRBV29-1
SVQSTEAF
>-|TRBV7-2
ASSLDQDNGYT
>TRBD1|TRBV5-4
ASSLRDSLAGELF
>-|TRBV5-1
ASSERPGPANYGYT
>TRBD1|TRBV9
ASSPGGTGENQPQH
>-|TRBV9
ASSRTASYEQY
>TRBD1|TRBV6-1
ASSTQQGNYGYT
>-|TRBV7-3
ASSLTGNTEAF
>TRBD1|TRBV5-4
ASSFGSRGRFSQGYGYT
>-|TRBV5-1
ASSLVQGVHYEQY
>-|TRBV7-2
ASSFRGGNQPQH
>-|TRBV4-2
ASSQNYEQY
>-|TRBV7-2
ASSTRSYEQY
>TRBD2|TRBV29-1
SVEAPRTSGYYEQY
>-|TRBV11-2
ASSLTSGNTIY
>-|TRBV11-2
ASSSRGPYEQY
>-|TRBV4-3
ASSQEKGSSYNEQF
>-|TRBV11-2
ASSSGQEGTQY
>TRBD1|TRBV7-9
ASSTSPGTGKNTEAF
>TRBD1|TRBV19
ASSIAPETGGNGYT
>TRBD1|TRBV4-1
ASSQDDGSAGGTYSPLH
>TRBD1|TRBV4-2
ASSQPQGPNEKLF
>-|TRBV28
ASSPTPTPNQPQH
>-|TRBV7-2
ASSGGGLEETQY
>TRBD2|TRBV5-1
ASSFGGEDTQY
>-|TRBV5-8
ASSLAGRPGASTDTQY
>TRBD2|TRBV19
ASSIRTSGANEQF
>-|TRBV7-9
ASSLIQGTDTQY
>-|TRBV7-3
ASSLGGAGANVLT
>TRBD1|TRBV9
ASGRQGNQPQH
>TRBD2|TRBV13
ASSPSSGRTDTQY
>-|TRBV27
ASSFWGDRDGTQY
>TRBD2|TRBV5-4
ASSPPGGMEETQY
>TRBD1|TRBV11-3
ASRPGRTGGLYEQY
>-|TRBV7-9
ASSPPGSSYNEQF
>-|TRBV5-4
ASSLGGSGETQY
>TRBD1|TRBV6-1
ASSRQGYEQY
>-|TRBV9
ASSLTGNTEAF
>-|TRBV30
AWSPGQYNEQF
>-|TRBV7-2
ASSLQGYNEQF